This T cell receptor (beta chain) was sequenced in a study of blood T cell repertoires in COVID-19. Study-level background: Samples taken during acute and convalescent COVID-19 were collected in the United States, Italy and Spain. PBMCs, B-cell-depleted T cells, or T cells were the source of the cDNA or gDNA that made up the material.

The V end lost 1 base, the J end lost 2 bases, and 21 bases lay between the germline ends. There are 20 residues in the CDR3. Germline CDR1 and CDR2: SGHDN and FVKESK. In the study's own analysis: Estimation of nucleated cell counts relied on the amplification of reference gene primers. Produced via immunoSEQ multiplex PCR; TCRdb's table is partial and in-frame only. From that table come the V and J calls and clone size; the DNA was used to work out D and trimming. Among some 120,000 clones listed, approximately 84% were seen once. Sequenced material: peripheral blood. The source is a woman between 50 and 59 years old who had recovered from COVID-19. The V gene is TRBV14, the J gene TRBJ2-6; tentatively, D is TRBD2 (5 bases). The CDR3 loop reads CASSQAGERAGLTGANVLTF. CDR3 nucleotide sequence: TGTGCCAGCAGCCAAGCTGGGGAGAGGGCGGGTCTAACTGGGGCCAACGTCCTGACTTTC.